This TCR beta chain is drawn from a study of blood T cell repertoires in COVID-19. Study background: The United States, Italy and Spain supplied acute and convalescent COVID-19 samples. PBMCs, B-cell-depleted T cells, or T cells provided the cDNA or gDNA that made up the material.

Per the original data handling: The assay estimated nucleated cells by amplifying reference gene primers. Assay: immunoSEQ multiplex PCR; the TCRdb copy retains only in-frame clones and omits some. V, J and clone size derive from that table, while D and trimming were established from the DNA sequence. The sample has 250,000 to 400,000 clones, approximately 88% seen once. Trimming stripped 9 bases from V and 4 bases from J, with 13 bases between. Germline CDR1 LNHDA, CDR2 SQIVND (reference sequence). This CDR3 has 14 amino acids. Note on this clone: The sample holds other DNA sequences that translate to the same CDR3.

The receptor's source is a woman aged 30 to 39 with COVID-19, enrolled during active disease. Sequenced: peripheral blood. The V gene is TRBV19, the J gene TRBJ1-6; a weak D match, TRBD1 (5 bases). CDR3 sequence: CASTTGGYNSPLHF. The DNA of the CDR3 is TGTGCCAGCACCACCGGGGGATATAATTCACCCCTCCACTTT.